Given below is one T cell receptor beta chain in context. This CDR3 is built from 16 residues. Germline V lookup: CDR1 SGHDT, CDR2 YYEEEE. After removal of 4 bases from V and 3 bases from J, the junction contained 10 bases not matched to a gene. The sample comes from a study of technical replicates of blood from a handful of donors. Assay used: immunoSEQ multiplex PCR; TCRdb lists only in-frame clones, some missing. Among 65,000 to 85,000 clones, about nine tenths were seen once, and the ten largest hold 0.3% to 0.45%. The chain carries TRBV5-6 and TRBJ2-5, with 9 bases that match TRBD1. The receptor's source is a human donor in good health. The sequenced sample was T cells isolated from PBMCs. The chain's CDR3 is CASSPLGQGREETQYF. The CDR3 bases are TGTGCCAGCAGCCCCCTGGGACAGGGTCGGGAAGAGACCCAGTACTTC.